This entry lists 17 T cell receptor beta chains sequenced from one sample in a study of CD8+ T cells in alopecia areata (dated by TCRdb to between 2018 and 2020). To prepare the library, the immunoSEQ multiplex PCR assay was applied. To provide template for TCR sequencing, every sample had RNA extracted and reverse transcribed into cDNA. In its TCRdb copy, this immuneACCESS table keeps in-frame sequences only and misses some clones. Where compared with another copy, unresolved V genes explain less than half of these, and the others have no known cause. A total of about 97,000 clones appear in this sample, 41% of them only once. Jointly, the top ten make up approximately 1.5% of the sample. Sequenced sample: CD4+ T cells sorted from blood. These receptors were obtained from a human donor with alopecia areata.

CDR3: CASSLMQGKQYF. Written as DNA, the CDR3 is TGTGCCAGCAGCTTGATGCAGGGAAAGCAGTACTTC. V is TRBV5-6 and J is TRBJ2-7, with a weak D call TRBD1 (5 bases). Germline V gives CDR1 SGHDT, CDR2 YYEEEE. The CDR3 is 12 amino acids. With 1 base removed from V and 8 bases from J, the gap between germline ends came to 10 bases.

The CDR3 nucleotides are TGCGCCAGCAGTCAATCTGGGACAGTAGGCCATGTACCCTACAATGAGCAGTTCTTC. Its translation: CASSQSGTVGHVPYNEQFF. J is TRBJ2-1 and V is TRBV23-1, with 7 positions matching TRBD1. TRBV23-1 qualifies as an ORF whose function is uncertain. The length of the CDR3 is 19 residues. After removal of 0 bases from V and 2 bases from J, the junction contained 13 bases not matched to a gene.

CDR3 region: CAWSFRSGSGNTIYF. CDR3 nucleotides: TGTGCCTGGAGTTTTCGATCGGGCTCTGGAAACACCATATATTTT. The rearrangement uses TRBV30 and TRBJ1-3; D is unclear. Germline CDR1 GTSNPN, CDR2 SVGIG (reference sequence). This CDR3 has 15 amino acids. V was pared by 2 bases and J by 0 bases, with 11 bases between.

This chain joins TRBV11-2 and TRBJ2-5; D unclear. This CDR3 has 11 residues. CDR1 is SGHAT and CDR2 is FQNNGV in the germline V gene. V lost 6 bases and J 5 bases, leaving 7 bases between the germline ends. The CDR3 DNA is TGTGCCAGCAGAAATCAGGAGACCCAGTACTTC. Protein sequence: CASRNQETQYF.

This chain's CDR3 is CASRNRGSIEQYF. Written as DNA, the CDR3 is TGTGCCAGCAGAAACAGGGGCTCTATCGAGCAGTACTTC. The chain joins TRBV27 to TRBJ2-7; the match to TRBD1 covers 7 bases. After removal of 6 bases from V and 6 bases from J, the junction contained 8 bases not matched to a gene. The CDR3 has 13 residues. Germline CDR1 and CDR2: MNHEY and SMNVEV (reference sequence).

This sequence joins TRBV7-2 and TRBJ2-7; D might be TRBD1 (6 bases). Trimming removed 6 bases at V and 3 bases at J, with 15 bases between. The CDR3 extends over 14 amino acids. The germline CDR1 and CDR2 sequences are SGHTA and FQGNSA. CDR3 amino acids: CASRLTGSNYEQYF. CDR3 DNA: TGTGCCAGCAGACTTACAGGGTCTAACTACGAGCAGTACTTC.

This clone was seen only a few times. The V gene is TRBV29-1, the J gene TRBJ2-5; D assignment may be TRBD1 or TRBD2 (5 bases each). V was cut by 3 bases and J by 5 bases, with 19 bases left in between. Per the germline V gene, CDR1 is SQVTM and CDR2 is ANQGSEA. The CDR3 length is 15 residues. CDR3 in amino acids: CSVDFYGNEGETQYF. In nucleotides, the CDR3 is TGCAGCGTTGACTTCTATGGCAACGAGGGGGAGACCCAGTACTTC.

For the CDR3, the DNA is TGCAGCGGGGGAACTAGGATGGGGTGGACAGATACGCAGTATTTT. Translated, it gives CSGGTRMGWTDTQYF. This sequence joins TRBV29-1 and TRBJ2-3; D may be TRBD2 (5 bases). V shed 7 bases and J shed 3 bases, with 20 bases lying between them. The CDR3 covers 15 residues. Germline V lookup: CDR1 SQVTM, CDR2 ANQGSEA.

V is TRBV23-1 and J is TRBJ2-3; unclear D gene. TRBV23-1 is marked as an open reading frame, function uncertain. This CDR3 region has 14 residues. V shed 6 bases and J shed 2 bases, with 12 bases lying between them. Here the CDR3 DNA reads TGCGCCAGCAGCCCTCAGAGAAACACAGATACGCAGTATTTT. Its protein is CASSPQRNTDTQYF.

This clone has a handful of counts. This chain connects TRBV7-9 to TRBJ2-2; perhaps TRBD1 as D (6 bases). CDR1 SEHNR and CDR2 FQNEAQ come from the germline V gene (reference sequence). The CDR3 contains 16 residues. The V end lost 6 bases, the J end lost 1 base, and 15 bases lay between the germline ends. CDR3 DNA sequence: TGTGCCAGCAGTTCACACGACAGGCGGAACACCGGGGAGCTGTTTTTT. Residues: CASSSHDRRNTGELFF.

The chain uses TRBV5-1 and TRBJ2-2; no clear D gene. The CDR3 loop spans 16 amino acids. Per germline, CDR1 SGHRS and CDR2 YFSETQ. Between the trimmed V and J ends, which lost 4 bases and 0 bases, there was a span of 13 bases. The CDR3 coding sequence is TGCGCCAGCAGCCCACTTGGGATCTCGAACACCGGGGAGCTGTTTTTT. It specifies CASSPLGISNTGELFF.

This CDR3 is CASSIYRDNNYGYTF. The CDR3 DNA sequence: TGTGCCAGTAGTATCTACAGGGACAATAACTATGGCTACACCTTC. This rearrangement joins TRBV19 to TRBJ1-2, with D perhaps TRBD1 (6 bases). Germline V gene data show CDR1 as LNHDA and CDR2 as SQIVND (reference sequence). With 3 bases removed from V and 1 base from J, the gap between germline ends came to 12 bases. CDR3 length: 15 residues.

This chain connects TRBV7-2 to TRBJ1-2; D unclear. The CDR3 is made up of 14 amino acids. The germline CDR1 and CDR2 sequences are SGHTA and FQGNSA. V dropped 6 bases and J dropped 7 bases, with 18 bases sitting between them. In DNA form, the CDR3 reads TGTGCCAGCAGTGGTCGTCAGAACGGAGTTGGCTACACCTTC. It is translated as CASSGRQNGVGYTF.

Turning to this clone: Other DNA sequences in this specimen translate into the identical CDR3. V and J are TRBV9 and TRBJ2-3, with D uncertain. This CDR3 spans 12 amino acids. The germline V gene encodes CDR1 SGDLS and CDR2 YYNGEE. The germline V and J ends were trimmed by 5 bases and 2 bases, with 6 bases remaining between them. For the CDR3, the DNA is TGTGCCAGCAGTGGAACCACAGATACGCAGTATTTT. Protein product: CASSGTTDTQYF.

V usage is TRBV9 and J usage is TRBJ1-2, with D possibly being TRBD1 (6 bases). Trimming took off 0 bases at V and 4 bases at J, with 16 bases between the two ends. This CDR3 has 16 amino acids. Germline V gene sequence: CDR1 SGDLS, CDR2 YYNGEE. The CDR3 nucleotides read TGTGCCAGCAGCGTAGCGAGGGGGACGGACCTCTATGGCTACACCTTC. It translates to CASSVARGTDLYGYTF.

V usage is TRBV29-1 and J usage is TRBJ2-1; maybe TRBD2 (5 bases). The CDR3 consists of 13 residues. The V gene lost 0 bases and the J gene lost 9 bases, with 12 bases spanning the gap. Germline assignment: CDR1 SQVTM and CDR2 ANQGSEA. The CDR3 protein is CSVEEVTSPEQFF. DNA of the CDR3: TGCAGCGTTGAAGAGGTTACTAGTCCTGAGCAGTTCTTC.

Turning to this clone: One end of the junction is discordant with germline, which a read error may explain. The J gene is TRBJ2-5, the V gene TRBV5-1, with D perhaps matching TRBD1 (5 bases). The germline gives CDR1 SGHRS, CDR2 YFSETQ. CDR3 length: 14 residues. The chain's CDR3 is CASSLEAGQGTQYF. In nucleotides, the CDR3 is TGCGCCAGCAGCTTGGAGGCAGGACAAGGGACCCAGTACTTC.